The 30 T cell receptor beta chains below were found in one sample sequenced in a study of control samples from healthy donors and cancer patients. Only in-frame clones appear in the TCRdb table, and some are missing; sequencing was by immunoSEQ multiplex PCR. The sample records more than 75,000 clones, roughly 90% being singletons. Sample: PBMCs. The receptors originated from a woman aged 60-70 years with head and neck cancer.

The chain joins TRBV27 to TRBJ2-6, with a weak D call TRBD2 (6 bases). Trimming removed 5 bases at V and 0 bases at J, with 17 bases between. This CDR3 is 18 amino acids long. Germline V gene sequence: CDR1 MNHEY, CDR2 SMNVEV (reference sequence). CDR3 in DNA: TGTGCCAGCAGTCCCACGGGTCAGGGAGGCTCTGGGGCCAACGTCCTGACTTTC. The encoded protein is CASSPTGQGGSGANVLTF.

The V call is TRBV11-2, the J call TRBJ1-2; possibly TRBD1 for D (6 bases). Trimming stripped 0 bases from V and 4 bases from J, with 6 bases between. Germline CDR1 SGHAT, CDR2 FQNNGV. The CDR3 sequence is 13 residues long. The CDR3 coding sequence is TGTGCCAGCAGCTTAGAACAGGGCTATGGCTACACCTTC. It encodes CASSLEQGYGYTF.

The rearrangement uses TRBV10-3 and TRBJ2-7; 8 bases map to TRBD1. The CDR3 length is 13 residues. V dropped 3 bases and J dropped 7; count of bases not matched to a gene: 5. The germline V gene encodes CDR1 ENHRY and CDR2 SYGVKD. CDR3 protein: CAISEQGEREQYF. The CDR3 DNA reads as TGTGCCATCAGTGAACAGGGGGAGAGGGAGCAGTACTTC.

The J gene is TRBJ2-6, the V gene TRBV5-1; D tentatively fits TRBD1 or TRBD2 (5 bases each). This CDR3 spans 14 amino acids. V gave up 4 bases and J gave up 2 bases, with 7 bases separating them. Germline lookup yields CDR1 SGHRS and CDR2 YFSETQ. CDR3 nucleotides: TGCGCCAGCAGCCAGGGACCTGGGGCCAACGTCCTGACTTTC. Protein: CASSQGPGANVLTF.

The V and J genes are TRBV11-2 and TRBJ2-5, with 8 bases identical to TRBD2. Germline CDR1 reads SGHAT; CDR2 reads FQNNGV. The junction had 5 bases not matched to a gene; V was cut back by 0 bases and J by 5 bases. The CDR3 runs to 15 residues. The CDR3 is CASSLEAGGTETQYF. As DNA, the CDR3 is TGTGCCAGCAGCTTAGAGGCGGGAGGCACCGAGACCCAGTACTTC.

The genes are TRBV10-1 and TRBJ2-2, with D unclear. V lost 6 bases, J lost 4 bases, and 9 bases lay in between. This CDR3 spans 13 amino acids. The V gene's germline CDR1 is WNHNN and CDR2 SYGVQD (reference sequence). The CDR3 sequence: CASSRTSTGELFF. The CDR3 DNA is TGCGCCAGCAGCCGAACTTCCACCGGGGAGCTGTTTTTT.

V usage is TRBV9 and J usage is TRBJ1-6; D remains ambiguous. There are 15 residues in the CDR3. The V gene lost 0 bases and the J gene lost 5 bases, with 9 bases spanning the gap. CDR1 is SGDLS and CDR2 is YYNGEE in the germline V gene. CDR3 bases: TGTGCCAGCAGCGTAGCCCCATCGGATAATTCACCCCTCCACTTT. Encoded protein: CASSVAPSDNSPLHF.

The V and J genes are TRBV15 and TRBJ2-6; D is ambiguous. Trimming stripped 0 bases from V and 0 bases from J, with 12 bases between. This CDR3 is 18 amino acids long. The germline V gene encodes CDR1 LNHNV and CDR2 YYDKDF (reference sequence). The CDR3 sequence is CATSRESAVSSGANVLTF. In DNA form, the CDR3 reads TGTGCCACCAGCAGAGAGTCGGCCGTTAGCTCTGGGGCCAACGTCCTGACTTTC.

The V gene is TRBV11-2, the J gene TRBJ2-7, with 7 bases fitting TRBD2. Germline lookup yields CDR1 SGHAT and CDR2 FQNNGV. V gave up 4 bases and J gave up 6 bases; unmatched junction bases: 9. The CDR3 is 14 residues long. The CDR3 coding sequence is TGTGCCAGCAGCTCGTTGCGGGGGAAGGTCGAGCAGTACTTC. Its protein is CASSSLRGKVEQYF.

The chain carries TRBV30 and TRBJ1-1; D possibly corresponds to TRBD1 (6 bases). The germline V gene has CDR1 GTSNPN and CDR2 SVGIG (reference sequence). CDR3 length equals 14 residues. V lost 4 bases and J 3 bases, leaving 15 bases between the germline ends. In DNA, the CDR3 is TGTGCCTGGAAACGGGGGGGGCATCACACTGAAGCTTTCTTT. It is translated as CAWKRGGHHTEAFF. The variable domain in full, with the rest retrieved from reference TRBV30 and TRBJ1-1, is SQTIHQWPATLVQPVGSPLSLECTVEGTSNPNLYWYRQAAGRGLQLLFYSVGIGQISSEVPQNLSASRPQDRQFILSSKKLLLSDSGFYLCAWKRGGHHTEAFFGQGTRLTVV.

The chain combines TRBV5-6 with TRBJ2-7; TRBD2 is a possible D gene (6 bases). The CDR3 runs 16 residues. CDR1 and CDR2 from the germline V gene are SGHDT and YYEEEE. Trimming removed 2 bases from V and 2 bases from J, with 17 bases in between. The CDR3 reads CASSLILASETYEQYF. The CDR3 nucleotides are TGTGCCAGCAGCTTAATTTTGGCTAGCGAGACCTACGAGCAGTACTTC.

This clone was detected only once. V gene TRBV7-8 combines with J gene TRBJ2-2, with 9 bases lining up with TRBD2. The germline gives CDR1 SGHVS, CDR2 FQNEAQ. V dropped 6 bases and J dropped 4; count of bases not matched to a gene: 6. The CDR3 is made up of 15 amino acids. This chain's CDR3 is CASRELAGSTGELFF. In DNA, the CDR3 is TGTGCCAGCAGGGAGCTAGCGGGAAGCACCGGGGAGCTGTTTTTT.

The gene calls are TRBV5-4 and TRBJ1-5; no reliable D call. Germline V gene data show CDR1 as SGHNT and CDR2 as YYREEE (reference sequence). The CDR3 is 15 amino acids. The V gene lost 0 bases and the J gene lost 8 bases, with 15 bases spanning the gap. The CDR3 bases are TGTGCCAGCAGCTTGGATTTCGGGGATTCGGAGCCCCAGCATTTT. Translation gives CASSLDFGDSEPQHF. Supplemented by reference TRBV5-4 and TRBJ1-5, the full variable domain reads ETGVTQSPTHLIKTRGQQVTLRCSSQSGHNTVSWYQQALGQGPQFIFQYYREEENGRGNFPPRFSGLQFPNYSSELNVNALELDDSALYLCASSLDFGDSEPQHFGDGTRLSIL.

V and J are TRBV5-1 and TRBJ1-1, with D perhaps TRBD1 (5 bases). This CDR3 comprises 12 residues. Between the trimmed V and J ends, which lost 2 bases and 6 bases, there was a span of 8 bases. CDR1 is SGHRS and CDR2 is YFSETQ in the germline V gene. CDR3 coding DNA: TGCGCCAGCAGCTTTCCGGGGGCTGAAGCTTTCTTT. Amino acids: CASSFPGAEAFF.

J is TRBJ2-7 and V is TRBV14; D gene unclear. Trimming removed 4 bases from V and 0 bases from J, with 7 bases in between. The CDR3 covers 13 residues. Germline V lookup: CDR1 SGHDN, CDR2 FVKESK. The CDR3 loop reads CASSPQLSYEQYF. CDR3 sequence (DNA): TGTGCCAGCAGCCCCCAACTCTCCTACGAGCAGTACTTC.

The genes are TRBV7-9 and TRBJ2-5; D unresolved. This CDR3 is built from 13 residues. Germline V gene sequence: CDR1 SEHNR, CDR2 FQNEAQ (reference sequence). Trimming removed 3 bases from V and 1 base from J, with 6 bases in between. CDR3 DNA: TGTGCCAGCAGCTTCGTGGCCCAAGAGACCCAGTACTTC. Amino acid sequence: CASSFVAQETQYF. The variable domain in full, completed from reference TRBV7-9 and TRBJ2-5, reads DTGVSQNPRHKITKRGQNVTFRCDPISEHNRLYWYRQTLGQGPEFLTYFQNEAQLEKSRLLSDRFSAERPKGSFSTLEIQRTEQGDSAMYLCASSFVAQETQYFGPGTRLLVL.

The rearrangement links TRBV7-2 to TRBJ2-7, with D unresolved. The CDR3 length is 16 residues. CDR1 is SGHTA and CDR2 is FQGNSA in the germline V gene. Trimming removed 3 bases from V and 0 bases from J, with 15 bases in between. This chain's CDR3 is CASSFGSGPSSYEQYF. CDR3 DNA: TGTGCCAGCAGCTTTGGCTCCGGCCCCAGCTCCTACGAGCAGTACTTC.

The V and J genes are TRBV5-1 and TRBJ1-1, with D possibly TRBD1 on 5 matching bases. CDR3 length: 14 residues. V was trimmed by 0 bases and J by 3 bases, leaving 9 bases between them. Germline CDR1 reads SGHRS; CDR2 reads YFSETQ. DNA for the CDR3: TGCGCCAGCAGCTTGGATCAGGGATACACTGAAGCTTTCTTT. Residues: CASSLDQGYTEAFF.

The CDR3 region is CASSLALSLPHLDYGYTF. Written as DNA, the CDR3 is TGTGCCAGCAGCTTAGCACTCAGCCTTCCCCATTTAGACTATGGCTACACCTTC. J is TRBJ1-2 and V is TRBV7-8; D is ambiguous. The V end lost 0 bases, the J end lost 3 bases, and 20 bases lay between the germline ends. In germline, CDR1 is SGHVS, CDR2 FQNEAQ. CDR3 length equals 18 residues. The full variable domain, with the rest looked up from reference TRBV7-8 and TRBJ1-2, is GAGVSQSPRYKVAKRGQDVALRCDPISGHVSLFWYQQALGQGPEFLTYFQNEAQLDKSGLPSDRFFAERPEGSVSTLKIQRTQQEDSAVYLCASSLALSLPHLDYGYTFGSGTRLTVV.

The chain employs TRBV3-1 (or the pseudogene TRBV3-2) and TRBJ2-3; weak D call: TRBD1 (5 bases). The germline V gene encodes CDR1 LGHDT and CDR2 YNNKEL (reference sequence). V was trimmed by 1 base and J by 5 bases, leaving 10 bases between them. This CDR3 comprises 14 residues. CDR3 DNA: TGTGCCAGCAGCCAAGTTGGGGCGGTAGATACGCAGTATTTT. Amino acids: CASSQVGAVDTQYF.

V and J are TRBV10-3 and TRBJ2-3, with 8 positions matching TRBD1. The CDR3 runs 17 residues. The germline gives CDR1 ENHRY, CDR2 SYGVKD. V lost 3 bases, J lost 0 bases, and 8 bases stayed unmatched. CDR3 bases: TGTGCCATCAGTGATACTCGGACAGGGTCAAGCACAGATACGCAGTATTTT. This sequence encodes CAISDTRTGSSTDTQYF.

CDR3 residues: CAISESGQGPYEQYF. Here the CDR3 DNA reads TGTGCCATCAGTGAGTCCGGACAGGGGCCCTACGAGCAGTACTTC. The V call is TRBV10-3, the J call TRBJ2-7; 9 bases line up with TRBD1. Germline V gene sequence: CDR1 ENHRY, CDR2 SYGVKD. J lost 2 bases, V lost 0 bases, and 2 bases had no gene match. The length of the CDR3 is 15 residues.

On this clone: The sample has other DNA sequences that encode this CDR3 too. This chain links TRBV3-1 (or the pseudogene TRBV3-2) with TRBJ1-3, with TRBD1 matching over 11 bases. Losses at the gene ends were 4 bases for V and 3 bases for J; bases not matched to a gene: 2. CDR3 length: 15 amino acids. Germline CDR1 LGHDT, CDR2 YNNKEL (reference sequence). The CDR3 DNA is TGTGCCAGCAGCCCCGGGACAGGGGGTGGAAACACCATATATTTT. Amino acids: CASSPGTGGGNTIYF.

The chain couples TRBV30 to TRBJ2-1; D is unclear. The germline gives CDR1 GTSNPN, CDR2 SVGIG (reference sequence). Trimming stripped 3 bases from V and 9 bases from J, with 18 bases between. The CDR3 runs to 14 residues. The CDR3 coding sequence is TGTGCCTGGAGCATCCGGAGCAAGGATACTGAGCAGTTCTTC. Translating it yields CAWSIRSKDTEQFF.

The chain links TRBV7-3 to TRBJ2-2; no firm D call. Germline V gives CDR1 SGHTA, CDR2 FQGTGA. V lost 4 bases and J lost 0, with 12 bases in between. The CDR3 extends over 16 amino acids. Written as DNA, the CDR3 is TGTGCCAGCAGCTCCACTCCTGGCACGAACACCGGGGAGCTGTTTTTT. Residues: CASSSTPGTNTGELFF. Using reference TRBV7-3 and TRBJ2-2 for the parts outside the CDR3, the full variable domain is GAGVSQTPSNKVTEKGKYVELRCDPISGHTALYWYRQSLGQGPEFLIYFQGTGAADDSGLPNDRFFAVRPEGSVSTLKIQRTERGDSAVYLCASSSTPGTNTGELFFGEGSRLTVL.

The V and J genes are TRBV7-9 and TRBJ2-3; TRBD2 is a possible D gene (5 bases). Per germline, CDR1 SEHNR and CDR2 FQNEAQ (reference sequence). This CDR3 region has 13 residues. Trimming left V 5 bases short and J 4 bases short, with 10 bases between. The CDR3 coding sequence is TGTGCCAGCAGCGAGGGAGTATCAGATACGCAGTATTTT. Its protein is CASSEGVSDTQYF.

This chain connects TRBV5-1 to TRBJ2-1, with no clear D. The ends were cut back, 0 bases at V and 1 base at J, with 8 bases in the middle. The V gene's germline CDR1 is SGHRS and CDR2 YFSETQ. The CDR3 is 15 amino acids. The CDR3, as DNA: TGCGCCAGCAGCTTGGTGTCCCCATCCTACAATGAGCAGTTCTTC. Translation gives CASSLVSPSYNEQFF.

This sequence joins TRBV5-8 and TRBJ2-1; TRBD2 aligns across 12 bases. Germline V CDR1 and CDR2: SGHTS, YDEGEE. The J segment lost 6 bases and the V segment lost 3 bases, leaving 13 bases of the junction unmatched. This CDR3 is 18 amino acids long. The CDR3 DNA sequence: TGTGCCAGCAGCTACAGACTAGCGGGAGCTATTAGAGGCAATGAGCAGTTCTTC. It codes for CASSYRLAGAIRGNEQFF.

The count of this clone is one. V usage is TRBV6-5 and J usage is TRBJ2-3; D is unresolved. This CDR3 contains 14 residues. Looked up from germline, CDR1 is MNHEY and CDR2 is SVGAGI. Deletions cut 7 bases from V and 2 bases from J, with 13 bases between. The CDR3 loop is CASKSWQDTDTQYF. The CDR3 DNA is TGTGCCAGCAAATCCTGGCAAGACACAGATACGCAGTATTTT.

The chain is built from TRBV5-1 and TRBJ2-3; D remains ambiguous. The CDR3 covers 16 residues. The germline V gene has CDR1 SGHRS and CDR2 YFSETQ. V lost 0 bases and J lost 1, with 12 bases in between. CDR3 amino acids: CASSLGGDVGTDTQYF. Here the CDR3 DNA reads TGCGCCAGCAGCTTGGGTGGGGATGTCGGCACAGATACGCAGTATTTT.